This T cell receptor beta chain was documented in a study of a mutant IDH1 vaccine in newly diagnosed glioma (dated by TCRdb to the early 2020s). About the full investigation: Of the 32 patients who were treated, about 62% were male and about 40% were female, and the mean age was roughly 40 years. Before enrollment, most patients had been given radiochemotherapy with temozolomide as standard therapy, while the rest had received either radiotherapy alone or temozolomide alone. Peripheral blood was collected at six visits: V03 (baseline), V05, V07, V10, V12 and V13. Longitudinal TCRB deep sequencing was done for 25 treated patients, wherever samples were available for exploratory analyses.

The library was obtained by the immunoSEQ multiplex PCR assay. Rearranged TCR beta chain sequences were amplified with the hsTCRB Kit following the manufacturer's protocol. An Illumina MiSeq was used to sequence the TCRB libraries. Under the source paper's analysis protocol: Demultiplexing, trimming and gene mapping were performed with the kit vendor's proprietary platform. TCRdb holds this immuneACCESS table with in-frame rearrangements only. Some clones are missing; in checked studies, unresolved V genes explain under half, and the rest has no known cause. The V and J calls and clone size come from that table; D and trimming were worked out from the DNA. The sample table lists approximately 88,000 clones, around 80% of them with a count of one. The ten largest clonotypes hold around 7.5% of the sample. What the authors observed across the whole study: The authors noted that analyses of patient blood samples could not be reproduced because of sample limitations. Availability determined which PBMC samples were chosen for TCRB deep sequencing. Pseudoprogression appeared unrelated to alterations in the top peripheral T cell clonotypes detected by TCRB sequencing. Vaccine-induced immune responses across multiple MHC alleles were detected in roughly 94% of patients.

The label giving this sample's time point can be read as: baseline, week 1 (first vaccination visit). The sample's treatment or condition, from its label and the paper: pre-vaccination baseline after standard-of-care therapy. All donors had newly diagnosed IDH1-mutant astrocytomas of WHO grade 3 or 4 that showed loss of nuclear ATRX. The samples were drawn from NOA16, a multicentre, single-arm, open-label phase I trial in Germany that tested a mutant IDH1 peptide vaccine in humans for the first time. Visit V03 blood draws served as the baseline sample for immunogenicity testing. Genomic DNA for TCRB sequencing was extracted from EDTA blood using the DNeasy Blood and Tissue Kit. A word on this clone: It has no known antigen specificity. No per-base quality is available; no much larger clone lies one base away.

Via the germline V gene (reference sequence), CDR1 is LNHDA and CDR2 SQIVND. The CDR3 runs 16 amino acids, cysteine and phenylalanine included. The CDR3 DNA has 48 bases and is translated from base 1. The V end loses 10 bases and the J end loses 0 bases, and a stretch of 16 bases separates them. Specimen: PBMCs, collected from a glioma patient treated with radiotherapy, temozolomide or both. The chain was built from TRBV19 and TRBJ2-6; possibly the D gene is TRBD1, per 6 matching bases. The receptor was derived from a middle-aged man with glioma. The nucleotides are TGTGCCACCACAGGGATTTCTAGCTCTGGGGCCAACGTCCTGACTTTC. The translation is CATTGISSSGANVLTF.